The rows below give T cell receptor beta chains drawn from one sample of a study of T cell responses to AZD1222 COVID-19 vaccine. TCRdb's table, derived via immunoSEQ multiplex PCR, lists solely in-frame clones and lacks some. The profile shows 100,000 to 150,000 clones, more than 80% of them singletons. Specimen: peripheral blood, collected on day 0 of AZD1222 vaccination. These receptors were taken from an adult in good health. Both conserved end residues are part of each CDR3. The D gene is left open where the match is weak.

j_gene | d_gene | v_gene | CDR3aa
TRBJ2-1 | - | TRBV4-1 | CASSLTGSYNEQFF
TRBJ1-2 | - | TRBV30 | CASRPGYTF
TRBJ1-1 | - | TRBV7-9 | CASSLQGGTEAFF
TRBJ2-3 | TRBD2 | TRBV28 | CASSPGLAGGFGTDTQYF
TRBJ2-7 | - | TRBV6-1 | CASSDSGGPTAQYF
TRBJ2-7 | TRBD2 | TRBV27 | CASSLLGTSDSYEQYF
TRBJ2-2 | - | TRBV12-3/TRBV12-4 | CASSLEPTGELFF
TRBJ2-6 | TRBD1 | TRBV6-4 | CASSVQGALFSEANVLTF
TRBJ2-2 | TRBD1 | TRBV7-9 | CASSSGGIAGELFF
TRBJ2-7 | TRBD2 | TRBV4-3 | CASSLDSGSGTYEQYF
TRBJ1-2 | - | TRBV10-2 | CASSDPGQFYGYTF
TRBJ2-7 | TRBD1 | TRBV24-1 | CATGGDRGDEQYF
TRBJ2-5 | - | TRBV7-9 | CASPRGGGTSQETQYF
TRBJ2-7 | TRBD2 | TRBV12-3/TRBV12-4 | CASSLTSGSQDF
TRBJ2-7 | TRBD2 | TRBV19 | CASSIMRGTYEQYF
TRBJ1-4 | TRBD1 | TRBV11-3 | CASKTGVNEKLFF
TRBJ1-2 | TRBD1 | TRBV2 | CASSEWKTGTARHYGYTF
TRBJ1-2 | - | TRBV9 | CASSVNWDYGYTF
TRBJ1-1 | - | TRBV29-1 | CSVASGGDTEAFF
TRBJ2-7 | - | TRBV15 | CATSRDGSLYEQYF